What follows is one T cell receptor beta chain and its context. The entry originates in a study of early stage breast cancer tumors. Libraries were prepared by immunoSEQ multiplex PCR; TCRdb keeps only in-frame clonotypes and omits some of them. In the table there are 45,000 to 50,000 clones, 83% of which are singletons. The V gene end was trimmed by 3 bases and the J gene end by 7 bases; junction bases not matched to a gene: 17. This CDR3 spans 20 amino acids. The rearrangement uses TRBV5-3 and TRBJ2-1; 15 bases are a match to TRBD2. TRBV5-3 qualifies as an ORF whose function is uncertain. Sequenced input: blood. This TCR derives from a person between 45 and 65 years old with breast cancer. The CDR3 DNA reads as TGTGCCAGAAGCTCCCACAGGACTAGCGGGAGGGCCCATTCCGAAAATGAGCAGTTCTTC. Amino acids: CARSSHRTSGRAHSENEQFF.